Many counts were recorded for the clone carrying this TCR beta chain. What it binds is unknown. This entry comes from a study of human T cells and chemical hapten exposure. Study as a whole: There were weekly diphenylcyclopropenone doses to the scalp for patients throughout the approximately 25-week study. Patch tests delivered 0.01% DPC to the upper back and were evaluated at 6 days.

The CDR3 runs 15 residues. Germline V gene lookup returns CDR1 KGHDR and CDR2 SFDVKD. Trimming removed 7 bases from V and 0 bases from J, with 12 bases in between. Findings of the study overall: There were significantly more large CDR3 similarity clusters among expanded TCRs than among controls.

Time point specified: patch test 2, 6 weeks after DPC sensitization. The treatment here: therapeutic diphenylcyclopropenone sensitization with weekly scalp DPC. Unfractionated whole blood was the source from which total RNA was extracted. TCRdb called the RACE reads again in MiXCR, with one record for every CDR3 protein. The data hold 95,000 or so distinct CDR3 sequences, with about an eighth observed a single time. The receptor comes from a middle-aged woman with alopecia areata. Some clones in this sample may be carry-over from other donors' samples. V and J are TRBV24-1 and TRBJ1-5, with a tentative D call TRBD1 (5 bases). The specimen was whole blood, collected in connection with sensitization to the hapten diphenylcyclopropenone (DPC). CDR3 sequence reads: CATRGGGASNQPQHF. The CDR3 nucleotides read TGTGCCACCAGAGGAGGCGGGGCTAGCAATCAGCCCCAGCATTTT.